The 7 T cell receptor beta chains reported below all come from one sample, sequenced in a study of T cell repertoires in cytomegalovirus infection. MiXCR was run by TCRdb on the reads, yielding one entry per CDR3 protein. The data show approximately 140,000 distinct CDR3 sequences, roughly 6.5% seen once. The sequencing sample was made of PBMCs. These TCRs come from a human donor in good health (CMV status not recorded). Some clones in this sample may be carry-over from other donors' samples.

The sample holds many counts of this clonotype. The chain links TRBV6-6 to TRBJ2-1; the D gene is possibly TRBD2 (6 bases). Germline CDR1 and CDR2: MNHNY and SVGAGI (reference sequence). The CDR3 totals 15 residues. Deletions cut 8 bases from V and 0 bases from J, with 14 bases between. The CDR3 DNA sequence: TGTGCCAGCGGAGGGGATTTTTCCTCCTACAATGAGCAGTTCTTC. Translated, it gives CASGGDFSSYNEQFF.

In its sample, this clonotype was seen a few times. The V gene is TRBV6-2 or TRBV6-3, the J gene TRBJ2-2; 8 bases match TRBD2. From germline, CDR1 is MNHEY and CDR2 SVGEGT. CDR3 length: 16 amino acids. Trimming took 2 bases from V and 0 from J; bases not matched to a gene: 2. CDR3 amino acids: CASSYAGGANTGELFF. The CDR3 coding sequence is TGTGCCAGCAGTTACGCGGGGGGCGCGAACACCGGGGAGCTGTTTTTT.

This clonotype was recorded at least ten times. The CDR3 DNA sequence: TGTGCCAGCAGCCCCTTCGGGTTCAATCAGCCCCAGCATTTT. It encodes CASSPFGFNQPQHF. The V call is TRBV7-2, the J call TRBJ1-5, with no clear D. Germline-derived CDR1 and CDR2 are SGHTA and FQGNSA. The CDR3 extends over 14 amino acids. Trimming cost V 5 bases and J 3 bases, with 11 bases left between them.

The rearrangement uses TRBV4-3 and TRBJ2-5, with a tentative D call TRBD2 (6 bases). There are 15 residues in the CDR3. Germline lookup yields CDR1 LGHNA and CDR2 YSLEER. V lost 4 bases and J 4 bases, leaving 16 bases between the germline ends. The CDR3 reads CASSLGGSSAETQYF. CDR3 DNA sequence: TGCGCCAGCAGCCTCGGTGGTTCTAGCGCAGAGACCCAGTACTTC.

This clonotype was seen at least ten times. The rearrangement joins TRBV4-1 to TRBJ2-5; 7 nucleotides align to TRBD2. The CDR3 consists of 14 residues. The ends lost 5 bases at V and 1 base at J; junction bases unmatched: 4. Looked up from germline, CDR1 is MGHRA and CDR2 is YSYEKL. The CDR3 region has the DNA TGCGCCAGCAGCTACTTAGCGGGCCAAGAGACCCAGTACTTC. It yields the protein CASSYLAGQETQYF.

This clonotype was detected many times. CDR3 DNA: TGTGCCAGCAGCACCGGACAGGGCACAGATACGCAGTATTTT. Translating it yields CASSTGQGTDTQYF. The chain has TRBV7-2 and TRBJ2-3, with 7 positions matching TRBD1. Germline V gives CDR1 SGHTA, CDR2 FQGNSA. V lost 5 bases to trimming and J lost 1 base; unmatched junction nucleotides: 3. The length of the CDR3 is 14 residues.

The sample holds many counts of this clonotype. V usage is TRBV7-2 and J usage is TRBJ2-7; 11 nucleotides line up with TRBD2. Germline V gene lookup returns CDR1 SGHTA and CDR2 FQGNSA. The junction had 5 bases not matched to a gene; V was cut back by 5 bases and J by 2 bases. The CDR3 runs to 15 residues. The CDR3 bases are TGTGCCAGCAGCCCCCGTAGCGGGGGGGCCTACGAGCAGTACTTC. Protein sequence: CASSPRSGGAYEQYF.